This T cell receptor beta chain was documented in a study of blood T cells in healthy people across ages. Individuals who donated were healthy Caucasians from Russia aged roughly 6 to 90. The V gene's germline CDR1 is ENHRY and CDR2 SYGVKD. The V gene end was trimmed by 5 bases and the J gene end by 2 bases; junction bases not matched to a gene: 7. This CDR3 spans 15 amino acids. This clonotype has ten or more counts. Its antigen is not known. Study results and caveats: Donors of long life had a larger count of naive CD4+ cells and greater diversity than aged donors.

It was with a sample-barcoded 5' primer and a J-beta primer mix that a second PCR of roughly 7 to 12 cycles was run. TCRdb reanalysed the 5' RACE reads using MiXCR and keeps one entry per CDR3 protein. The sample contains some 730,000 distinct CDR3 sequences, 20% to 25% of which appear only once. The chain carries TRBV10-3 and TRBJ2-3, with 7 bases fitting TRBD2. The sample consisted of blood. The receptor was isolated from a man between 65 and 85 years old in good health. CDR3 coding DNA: TGTGCCATCAGTTTGGCGGGAGAGGACACAGATACGCAGTATTTT. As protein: CAISLAGEDTDTQYF.